A selection of T cell receptor beta chains follows, all from one sample in a study of blood T cell repertoires in COVID-19. The assay was immunoSEQ multiplex PCR, and TCRdb's table has in-frame clones only and misses some. In the table there are some 48,000 clones, 89% of which are singletons. Source material: peripheral blood. Receptors originate from a human donor in a cohort sampled during active COVID-19. Each CDR3 is given with its conserved first and last residue. D genes are given only for firm matches. A clone size is listed for some rows: how often the clone was seen (once, few, many), or a class if it is expanded.

V gene	D gene	clone size	J gene	CDR3 DNA	CDR3 protein
TRBV29-1	.	.	TRBJ1-1	TGCAGCTCTAATCCCCCAGGGCCCCCGAACACTGAAGCTTTCTTT	CSSNPPGPPNTEAFF
TRBV5-1	.	.	TRBJ2-3	TGCGCCAGCAGCTTGAACGGCGGGGGCCCAGATACGCAGTATTTT	CASSLNGGGPDTQYF
TRBV7-9	TRBD2	.	TRBJ2-1	TGTGCCAGCAGCTACGGGGGGACGTACTACAATGAGCAGTTCTTC	CASSYGGTYYNEQFF
TRBV29-1	.	once	TRBJ2-1	TGCAGCGTTGAAGATCTCCCGGGATCCTACAATGAGCAGTTCTTC	CSVEDLPGSYNEQFF
TRBV10-3	.	.	TRBJ1-1	TGTGCCATCAGGGGAGGGAACACTGAAGCTTTCTTT	CAIRGGNTEAFF
TRBV4-1	.	.	TRBJ1-5	TGCGCCAGCAGCCAAGATACAGGAGTTTATCAGCCCCAGCATTTT	CASSQDTGVYQPQHF
TRBV4-1	.	.	TRBJ2-7	TGCGCCAGCAGCCAAGACCCCCAGGTGGGCTACGAGCAGTACTTC	CASSQDPQVGYEQYF
TRBV5-4	.	once	TRBJ2-7	TGTGCCAGCAGCTTGAGAGGGGGCGGGGACCCTCGGGAGCAGTACTTC	CASSLRGGGDPREQYF
TRBV2	TRBD1	.	TRBJ2-2	TGTGCCAGCAGTGGACAGGGGGTCACCGGGGAGCTGTTTTTT	CASSGQGVTGELFF
TRBV27	TRBD1	.	TRBJ1-2	TGTGCCAGCAGTTTAAGGGACAGGAGGCCCTACACCTTC	CASSLRDRRPYTF
TRBV19	.	.	TRBJ2-7	TGTGCCAGTAGTATTGGCGGGAACCCAGAGCAGTACTTC	CASSIGGNPEQYF
TRBV30	TRBD1	.	TRBJ1-2	TGTGCCTGGAGTGTAGATAAACCCGACAGGGTAAAAGTGGATGGCTACACCTTC	CAWSVDKPDRVKVDGYTF
TRBV28	TRBD1	.	TRBJ2-1	TGTGCCAGCAGTCCATGGGAGGGACAGGGGGCGAATGAGCAGTTCTTC	CASSPWEGQGANEQFF
TRBV24-1	TRBD1	.	TRBJ2-1	TGTGCCACCAGTGACCGGGACAGGGAGGTCCGCAATGAGCAGTTCTTC	CATSDRDREVRNEQFF
TRBV7-6	.	.	TRBJ1-3	TGTGCCAGCAGCTTAGGGACAGTAATTTCGAGCTCTGGAAACACCATATATTTT	CASSLGTVISSSGNTIYF
TRBV7-2	TRBD1	.	TRBJ1-1	TGTGCCAGCAGCTGGGACAGATGGACTGAAGCTTTCTTT	CASSWDRWTEAFF
TRBV7-9	TRBD1	.	TRBJ1-2	TGTGCCAGCAGCTCCTCAGGGGGCGGTAACTATGGCTACACCTTC	CASSSSGGGNYGYTF
TRBV14	TRBD1	once	TRBJ2-2	TGTGCCAGCAGCGACAGGGTCACCGGGGAGCTGTTTTTT	CASSDRVTGELFF
TRBV6-5	.	.	TRBJ2-5	TGTGCCAGCAGATTTCTGGACAGAGAGACCCAGTACTTC	CASRFLDRETQYF
TRBV4-1	TRBD1	.	TRBJ2-1	TGCGCCAGCAGCCCGCGGGACAGGGGGCTTGATGAGCAGTTCTTC	CASSPRDRGLDEQFF
TRBV18	.	.	TRBJ1-1	TGTGCCAGCTCAGCGGATATGAACACTGAAGCTTTCTTT	CASSADMNTEAFF
TRBV7-2	.	few	TRBJ1-5	TGTGCCAGCAGCCTCTCTTTCGGAGGGGACCTTTATAGCAATCAGCCCCAGCATTTT	CASSLSFGGDLYSNQPQHF
TRBV7-2	.	.	TRBJ1-3	TGTGCCAGCAGCTTAGGCAGGGGTTCTGGAAACACCATATATTTT	CASSLGRGSGNTIYF
TRBV18	.	.	TRBJ2-5	TGTGCCAGCTCGCGGACAGTTCAAGAGACCCAGTACTTC	CASSRTVQETQYF
TRBV4-1	.	.	TRBJ1-2	TGCGCCAGCAGCCAAGAAGAACAGGGTTTGAGTGGCTACACCTTC	CASSQEEQGLSGYTF
TRBV19	TRBD1	.	TRBJ1-5	TGTGCCAGTAGATACACAGGGGGTGTGTATCAGCCCCAGCATTTT	CASRYTGGVYQPQHF
TRBV19	.	.	TRBJ1-3	TGTGCCAGTAACGACAAGGCTGTGGCTGGAAACACCATATATTTT	CASNDKAVAGNTIYF
TRBV3-1/TRBV3-2	TRBD2	.	TRBJ2-1	TGCGCTTCCCGCGGGGGGCGGAGCAATGAGCAGTTCTTC	CASRGGRSNEQFF
TRBV28	.	.	TRBJ2-7	TGTGCCAGCAGTTTACCAGGGGCCTCCTACGAGCAGTACTTC	CASSLPGASYEQYF
TRBV28	TRBD1	.	TRBJ1-1	TGTGCCAGCAGTCGACCGGGACAGTTCACCACTGAAGCTTTCTTT	CASSRPGQFTTEAFF
TRBV7-3	TRBD2	.	TRBJ2-1	TGTGCCAGCAGCTTAAATGGGGGACTAGCGGGAGTAGGGGAGCAGTTCTTC	CASSLNGGLAGVGEQFF
TRBV5-4	TRBD1	.	TRBJ1-2	TGTGCCAGCAGCTTGGGACAGGGGAACTATGGCTACACCTTC	CASSLGQGNYGYTF
TRBV7-2	TRBD1	.	TRBJ1-4	TGTGCCAGCAGTTGGCCAGGGACAGGGTATAATGAAAAACTGTTTTTT	CASSWPGTGYNEKLFF
TRBV6-2/TRBV6-3	TRBD2	.	TRBJ2-1	TGTGCCAGCAGTAGGGCGGGGGGAACCCCCTACAATGAGCAGTTCTTC	CASSRAGGTPYNEQFF
TRBV6-6	TRBD1	.	TRBJ2-7	TGTGCCAGCAGTCTTCATATTGGGACAGGGGGCGGGGGCGAGCAGTACTTC	CASSLHIGTGGGGEQYF
TRBV27	TRBD1	few	TRBJ1-1	TGTGCCAGCAGCCTCTACAGGGGTGATAACACTGAAGCTTTCTTT	CASSLYRGDNTEAFF
TRBV11-3	TRBD2	.	TRBJ2-3	TGTGCCAGCAGCCACCGGACTAGCGACACAGATACGCAGTATTTT	CASSHRTSDTDTQYF
TRBV7-8	TRBD1	once	TRBJ2-2	TGTGCCAGCAGCACAAGACAGGGGGCTAGGGCCGGGGAGCTGTTTTTT	CASSTRQGARAGELFF
TRBV29-1	TRBD1	.	TRBJ2-7	TGCAGCGTGCGGGGGTGGGGACAGGGAGAGGCCTACGAGCAGTACTTC	CSVRGWGQGEAYEQYF
TRBV9	TRBD2	.	TRBJ2-2	TGTGCCAGCAGCTCTCGGACTAGTCGTCCCGGGGAGCTGTTTTTT	CASSSRTSRPGELFF
TRBV6-5	TRBD2	.	TRBJ2-5	TGTGCCAGCAGTCGCGGGAGCCAAGAGACCCAGTACTTC	CASSRGSQETQYF
TRBV6-5	.	.	TRBJ1-2	TGTGCCAGCAGTTACCGGGGGGCATACTATGGCTACACCTTC	CASSYRGAYYGYTF
TRBV28	TRBD2	.	TRBJ2-3	TGTGCCAGCAGTCCCCTCTTGGGACTAGCGGGACCAAGCACAGATACGCAGTATTTT	CASSPLLGLAGPSTDTQYF
TRBV4-3	TRBD1	.	TRBJ1-2	TGCGCCAGCAGTCCTGACAGGGACTATGGCTACACCTTC	CASSPDRDYGYTF
TRBV29-1	TRBD2	.	TRBJ2-3	TGCAGCGTTCTAACTAGCGGGAGGTTGGCTACGCAGTATTTT	CSVLTSGRLATQYF
TRBV14	TRBD2	.	TRBJ2-2	TGTGCCAGCAGCTCGGGACTAGCGGGCACCGGGGAGCTGTTTTTT	CASSSGLAGTGELFF
TRBV28	TRBD2	.	TRBJ2-7	TGTGCCAGCAGTTTATCCCGGACTAGCGGGAGCGAGCAGTACTTC	CASSLSRTSGSEQYF
TRBV28	.	once	TRBJ1-1	TGTGCCAGCAGTTCGGCCGGGTACACTGAAGCTTTCTTT	CASSSAGYTEAFF
TRBV28	.	.	TRBJ1-5	TGTGCCAGCAGTTTAGGCCCCCCGACAGGACACCGACAGCCCCAGCATTTT	CASSLGPPTGHRQPQHF
TRBV24-1	.	.	TRBJ2-3	TGTGCCACCAGTGGCCCTCGGGTGCGAAGCACAGATACGCAGTATTTT	CATSGPRVRSTDTQYF
TRBV19	TRBD1	.	TRBJ1-5	TGTGCCAGTAGTAGGGCTGGGACAGGGGATCAGCCCCAGCATTTT	CASSRAGTGDQPQHF
TRBV7-9	.	once	TRBJ2-7	TGTGCCAGCAGCTTAGACAGCTCCTACGAGCAGTACTTC	CASSLDSSYEQYF
TRBV12-5	TRBD2	once	TRBJ2-2	TGTGCTAGTGGGCGGGGGATCGGGGAGCTGTTTTTT	CASGRGIGELFF
TRBV9	TRBD2	.	TRBJ2-1	TGTGCCAGCAGCCCAAGACTAGCGGGAGAGCAGTTCTTC	CASSPRLAGEQFF
TRBV9	TRBD2	.	TRBJ2-7	TGTGCCAGCAGCCTTGGCGGGGGGGGCTACGAGCAGTACTTC	CASSLGGGGYEQYF
TRBV6-6	.	.	TRBJ1-2	TGTGCCAGCAGTGAGGCCCTGTATGGCTACACCTTC	CASSEALYGYTF
TRBV5-4	TRBD1	few	TRBJ2-7	TGTGCCAGCAGCTCCAGACAGGGAACCTACGAGCAGTACTTC	CASSSRQGTYEQYF
TRBV7-9	TRBD1	.	TRBJ2-7	TGTGCCAGCAGCTTAGCGCGGACAGGGGGCGAAGGCTCCTACGAGCAGTACTTC	CASSLARTGGEGSYEQYF